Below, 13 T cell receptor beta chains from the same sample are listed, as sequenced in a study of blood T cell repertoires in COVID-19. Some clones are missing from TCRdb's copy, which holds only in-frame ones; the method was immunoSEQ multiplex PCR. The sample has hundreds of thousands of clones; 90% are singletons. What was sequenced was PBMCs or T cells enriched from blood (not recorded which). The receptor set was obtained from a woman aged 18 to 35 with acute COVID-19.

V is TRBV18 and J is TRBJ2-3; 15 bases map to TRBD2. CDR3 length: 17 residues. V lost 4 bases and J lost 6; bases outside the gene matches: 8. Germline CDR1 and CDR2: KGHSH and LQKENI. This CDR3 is CASSRYSGTSGRDTQYF. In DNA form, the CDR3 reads TGTGCCAGCTCACGATACTCCGGGACTAGCGGGAGGGATACGCAGTATTTT.

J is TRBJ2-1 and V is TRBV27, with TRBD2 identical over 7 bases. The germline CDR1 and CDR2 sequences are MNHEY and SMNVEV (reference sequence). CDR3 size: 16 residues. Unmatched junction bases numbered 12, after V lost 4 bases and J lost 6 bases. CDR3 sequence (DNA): TGTGCCAGCAGTTCCTCAAGGGAGGGAGCCCTCAATGAGCAGTTCTTC. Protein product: CASSSSREGALNEQFF.

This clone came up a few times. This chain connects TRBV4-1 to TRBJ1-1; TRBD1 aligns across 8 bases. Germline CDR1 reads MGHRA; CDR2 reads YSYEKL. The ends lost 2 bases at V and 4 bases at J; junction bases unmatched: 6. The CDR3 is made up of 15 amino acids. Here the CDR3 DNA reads TGCGCCAGCAGCCAACCCTCAGGGGGCGTCACTGAAGCTTTCTTT. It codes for CASSQPSGGVTEAFF.

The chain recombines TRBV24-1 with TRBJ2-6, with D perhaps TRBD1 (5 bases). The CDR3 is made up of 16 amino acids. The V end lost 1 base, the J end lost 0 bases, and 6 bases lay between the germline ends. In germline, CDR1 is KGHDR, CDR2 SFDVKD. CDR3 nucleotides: TGTGCCACCAGTGATTTTACAGGCTCTGGGGCCAACGTCCTGACTTTC. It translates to CATSDFTGSGANVLTF.

The chain's CDR3 is CASSYGLAGVDGELFF. CDR3 DNA: TGTGCCAGCAGCTACGGACTAGCGGGAGTCGACGGGGAGCTGTTTTTT. This chain uses TRBV7-2 with TRBJ2-2; 13 bases are a match to TRBD2. Per the germline V gene, CDR1 is SGHTA and CDR2 is FQGNSA. J lost 7 bases, V lost 4 bases, and 6 bases had no gene match. CDR3 length equals 16 residues.

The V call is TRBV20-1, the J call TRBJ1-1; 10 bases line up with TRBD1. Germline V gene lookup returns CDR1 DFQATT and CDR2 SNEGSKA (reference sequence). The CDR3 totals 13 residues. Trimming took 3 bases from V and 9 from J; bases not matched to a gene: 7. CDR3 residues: CSASYGTGEKAFF. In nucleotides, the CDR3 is TGCAGTGCTAGTTATGGGACAGGGGAAAAAGCTTTCTTT.

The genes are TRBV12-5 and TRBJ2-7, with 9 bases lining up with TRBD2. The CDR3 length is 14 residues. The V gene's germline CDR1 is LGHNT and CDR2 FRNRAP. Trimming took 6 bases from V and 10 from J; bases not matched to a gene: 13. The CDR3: CASGAVREGTSQYF. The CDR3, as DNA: TGTGCTAGTGGCGCGGTGCGGGAGGGTACGTCCCAGTACTTC.

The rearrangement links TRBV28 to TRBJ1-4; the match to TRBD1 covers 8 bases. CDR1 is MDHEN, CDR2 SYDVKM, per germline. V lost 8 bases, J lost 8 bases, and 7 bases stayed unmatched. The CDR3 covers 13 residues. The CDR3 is CASVRDRNEKLFF. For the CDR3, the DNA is TGTGCCAGCGTCCGGGACAGGAACGAAAAACTGTTTTTT.

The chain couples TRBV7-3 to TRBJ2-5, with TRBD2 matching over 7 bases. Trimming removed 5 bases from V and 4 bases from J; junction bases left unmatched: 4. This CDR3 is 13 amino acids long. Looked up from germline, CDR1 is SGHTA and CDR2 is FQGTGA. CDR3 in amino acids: CASSPGGGETQYF. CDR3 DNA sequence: TGTGCCAGCAGCCCCGGCGGGGGAGAGACCCAGTACTTC.

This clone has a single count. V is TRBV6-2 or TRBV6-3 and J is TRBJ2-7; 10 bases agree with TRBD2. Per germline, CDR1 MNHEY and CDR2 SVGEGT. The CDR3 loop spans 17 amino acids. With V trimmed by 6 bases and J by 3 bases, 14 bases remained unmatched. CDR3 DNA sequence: TGTGCCAGCAGCACATACCCCGGGACTAGCGAGAACTACGAGCAGTACTTC. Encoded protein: CASSTYPGTSENYEQYF.

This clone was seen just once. The CDR3 loop reads CASSSQQGTEETQYF. CDR3 bases: TGCGCCAGCAGCTCTCAACAGGGTACGGAAGAGACCCAGTACTTC. This rearrangement joins TRBV5-1 to TRBJ2-5; D possibly corresponds to TRBD1 (6 bases). Germline V gene data show CDR1 as SGHRS and CDR2 as YFSETQ. The CDR3 is made up of 15 amino acids. Trimming shortened V by 3 bases and J by 3 bases, and 15 bases separated the two germline ends.

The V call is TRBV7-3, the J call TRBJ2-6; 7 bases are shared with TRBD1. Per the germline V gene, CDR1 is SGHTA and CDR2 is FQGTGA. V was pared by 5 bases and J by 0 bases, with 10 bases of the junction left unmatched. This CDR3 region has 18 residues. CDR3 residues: CASSARRQGSSGANVLTF. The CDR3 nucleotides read TGTGCCAGCAGCGCACGGAGACAGGGAAGCTCTGGGGCCAACGTCCTGACTTTC. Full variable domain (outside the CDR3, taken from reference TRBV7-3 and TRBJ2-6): GAGVSQTPSNKVTEKGKYVELRCDPISGHTALYWYRQSLGQGPEFLIYFQGTGAADDSGLPNDRFFAVRPEGSVSTLKIQRTERGDSAVYLCASSARRQGSSGANVLTFGAGSRLTVL.

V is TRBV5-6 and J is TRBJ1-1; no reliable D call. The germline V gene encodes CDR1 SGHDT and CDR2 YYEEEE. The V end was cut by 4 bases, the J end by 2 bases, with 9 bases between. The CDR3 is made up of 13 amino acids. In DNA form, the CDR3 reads TGTGCCAGCAGCCCGGGGTCTAACACTGAAGCTTTCTTT. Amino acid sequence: CASSPGSNTEAFF.